Given below is one T cell receptor (beta chain) in context. This sample is drawn from a study of identical twins. The CDR3 has 15 residues. Germline V gene sequence: CDR1 MNHEY, CDR2 SVGAGI. Trimming at V came to 2 bases and at J to 6 bases, leaving 6 bases not matched to a gene. Each CDR3 protein is one row after TCRdb ran MiXCR on the 5' RACE reads. The sample lists around 500,000 distinct CDR3 sequences, about 14% occurring once. This same sample was also taken into another study, of yellow fever vaccine responses in identical twins.

The clonotype originates from a woman between 18 and 29 years old in good health. The genes are TRBV6-5 and TRBJ2-1; 8 bases agree with TRBD2. Sequencing was performed on CD4+ T cells sorted from blood. CDR3 sequence (DNA): TGTGCCAGCAGTTACCTGGCGGGGGGTCGCAATGAGCAGTTCTTC. This codes for CASSYLAGGRNEQFF.